These T cell receptor beta chains were read from a single sample in a study of blood T cell repertoires in COVID-19. The table came from immunoSEQ multiplex PCR; TCRdb's copy has only in-frame clones and leaves some out. The table lists 150,000 to 200,000 clones, 70% to 80% of them singletons, with around 20% in the top ten. The sequenced material came from PBMCs or T cells enriched from blood (not recorded which). These receptors were taken from an older woman in a cohort exposed to, infected with or recovered from COVID-19 (not recorded which). Each CDR3 is given with its conserved first and last residue. D genes are given only for firm matches. Not every row has a clone size; where given, it reads once, few, many or a size class.

TRBD1	TRBV30	TRBJ1-4	-	TGTGCCTGGAGTGTAGGGACAGGGGACGAAAAACTGTTTTTT	CAWSVGTGDEKLFF
TRBD1	TRBV5-1	TRBJ1-4	-	TGCGCCAGCCCCTCCAAAGGGGGCAGTTCTAATGAAAAACTGTTTTTT	CASPSKGGSSNEKLFF
TRBD1	TRBV28	TRBJ2-2	-	TGTGCCAGCACCCGGACAGGGGGCACCGGGGAGCTGTTTTTT	CASTRTGGTGELFF
-	TRBV14	TRBJ2-7	-	TGTGCCAGCAGCCAATGGCAGGGCTACGAGCAGTACTTC	CASSQWQGYEQYF
TRBD2	TRBV6-2/TRBV6-3	TRBJ2-3	-	TGTGCCAGCAGTTACTCGAGGAGCGGGAGGGCCGGGAAAGATACGCAGTATTTT	CASSYSRSGRAGKDTQYF
-	TRBV2	TRBJ2-2	few	TGTGCCAGCAGTGACAGGGGCCTCGGGGAGCTGTTTTTT	CASSDRGLGELFF
TRBD1	TRBV10-2	TRBJ2-2	-	TGCGCCAGCAGTGAGCCGGGCACAGGGGGTAACACCGGGGAGCTGTTTTTT	CASSEPGTGGNTGELFF
-	TRBV18	TRBJ1-2	once	TGTGCCAGCTCATCACAGGAAGGAGCTAACTATGGCTACACCTTC	CASSSQEGANYGYTF
TRBD2	TRBV7-3	TRBJ2-3	-	TGTGCCAGCAGCTTGGGCGGGAGACAAGGAGATACGCAGTATTTT	CASSLGGRQGDTQYF
-	TRBV9	TRBJ2-7	-	TGTGCCAGCAGCGTAGAGACAGCCCGTCTTAGTTCCTACGAGCAGTACTTC	CASSVETARLSSYEQYF
TRBD2	TRBV11-2	TRBJ2-3	-	TGTGCCAGCAACCCTAGCGGGACCACAGATACGCAGTATTTT	CASNPSGTTDTQYF
TRBD2	TRBV4-3	TRBJ2-2	-	TGCGCCAGCAGCCAGACCCGGGGGGGCGGGGAGCTGTTTTTT	CASSQTRGGGELFF
-	TRBV12-3/TRBV12-4	TRBJ1-6	-	TGTGCCAGCAGTTATCAGGGTCCACCCCTCCACTTT	CASSYQGPPLHF
TRBD1	TRBV5-1	TRBJ1-1	-	TGCGCCAGCAGCTACCTTACAGGGGTCAGGAACACTGAAGCTTTCTTT	CASSYLTGVRNTEAFF
TRBD1	TRBV4-3	TRBJ1-6	-	TGCGCCAGCAGCCAAGATAGGGGACAGGGGAGGGACCTCCACTTT	CASSQDRGQGRDLHF
TRBD1	TRBV4-2	TRBJ2-7	-	TGTGCCAGCAGCTTCGACCGGGACAGGGTAGGAGATTACGAGCAGTACTTC	CASSFDRDRVGDYEQYF
-	TRBV12-3/TRBV12-4	TRBJ2-1	once	TGTGCCAGCAGTCTCCGAGGGCGGGGTGAGCAGTTCTTC	CASSLRGRGEQFF
-	TRBV7-9	TRBJ1-4	-	TGTGCCAGCAGCTTCACAGGGCGCGCTAATGAAAAACTGTTTTTT	CASSFTGRANEKLFF
TRBD1	TRBV10-3	TRBJ2-7	-	TGTGCCTCCAAACAGGGACAGGGGTACCCCTACGAGCAGTACTTC	CASKQGQGYPYEQYF
-	TRBV28	TRBJ2-7	-	TGTGCCAGCAGTTTAGGGGGGTACTACGAGCAGTACTTC	CASSLGGYYEQYF
TRBD2	TRBV27	TRBJ2-1	-	TGTGCCAGCAGTTCAACCTCTAGCGGCTACTACAATGAGCAGTTCTTC	CASSSTSSGYYNEQFF
-	TRBV6-5	TRBJ1-1	-	TGTGCCAGCAGTTACCGAGAGGTTGACACTGAAGCTTTCTTT	CASSYREVDTEAFF
-	TRBV5-4	TRBJ2-2	-	TGTGCCAGCAGCTTCATAAGAGGTAGCAGGGTCTCGAAAACCGGGGAGCTGTTTTTT	CASSFIRGSRVSKTGELFF
-	TRBV10-3	TRBJ1-5	-	TGTGCCATCAGTGAGAGCGCCCGGACAGTAGGTCAGCCCCAGCATTTT	CAISESARTVGQPQHF
TRBD1	TRBV27	TRBJ2-1	-	TGTGCCAGCAGCTTAACTTCGGGACAGGGGCCCTGGGATGAGCAGTTCTTC	CASSLTSGQGPWDEQFF
TRBD1	TRBV6-5	TRBJ1-3	-	TGTGCCAGCGGACTCGACAGGGGAGGAAACACCATATATTTT	CASGLDRGGNTIYF
-	TRBV4-1	TRBJ1-4	few	TGCGCCAGCAGCCAAGGGAGGCCGGGGGAGGGTGAAAAACTGTTTTTT	CASSQGRPGEGEKLFF
-	TRBV5-1	TRBJ1-4	-	TGCGCCAGCAGCCCCGGTTCAGGGGCTAGTGAAAAACTGTTTTTT	CASSPGSGASEKLFF